A selection of T cell receptor beta chains follows, all from one sample in a study of cytomegalovirus exposure and HLA in healthy donors. Some clones are missing from TCRdb's copy, which holds only in-frame ones; the method was immunoSEQ multiplex PCR. Its listing shows under 250,000 clones. Sequenced input: PBMCs. These receptors were obtained from a girl aged 2-15 years in good health and CMV-seropositive. The CDR3 runs from the conserved cysteine through the conserved F or W. A D gene is named only where the DNA matches it firmly.

TRBD1 | TRBJ2-5 | TRBV28 | TGTGCCAGCAGTCGAACCCTAGGGACAGGCGATCAAGAGACCCAGTACTTC | CASSRTLGTGDQETQYF
TRBD1 | TRBJ2-2 | TRBV7-9 | TGTGCCAGCAGCGTCGACAGGGGGACCGGGGAGCTGTTTTTT | CASSVDRGTGELFF
TRBD2 | TRBJ2-1 | TRBV4-2 | TGTGCCAGCAGCCCCTCGTTGGGTGTGGGACTAGTGGGAGGAGTATCCTACAATGAGCAGTTCTTC | CASSPSLGVGLVGGVSYNEQFF
. | TRBJ1-4 | TRBV19 | TGTGCCAGTAGTATGGGGGACTACGAAAAACTGTTTTTT | CASSMGDYEKLFF
. | TRBJ2-2 | TRBV4-1 | TGCGCCAGCAGCCCCCGCAAGGGGCAGAACACCGGGGAGCTGTTTTTT | CASSPRKGQNTGELFF
TRBD2 | TRBJ2-1 | TRBV5-8 | TGTGCCAGCAGCTTGGCCCGGGCGAGCGGGAGGGAGGGGTTCTTC | CASSLARASGREGFF
. | TRBJ2-5 | TRBV6-5 | TGTGCCAGCAGTTACTCGAACAGTCAAGAGACCCAGTACTTC | CASSYSNSQETQYF
TRBD2 | TRBJ2-3 | TRBV7-2 | TGTGCCAGCAGCTTAGAGGGACTATACATCGAGCAGTATTTT | CASSLEGLYIEQYF
TRBD2 | TRBJ2-5 | TRBV4-1 | TGCGCCAGCAGCCGCGGACTAGCGGGGAGGAGGTTAGAGACCCAGTACTTC | CASSRGLAGRRLETQYF
. | TRBJ2-4 | TRBV4-1 | TGCGCCAGCAGCCATGGGAGACGGGTCTCACCCGACATTCAGTACTTC | CASSHGRRVSPDIQYF
. | TRBJ1-4 | TRBV14 | TGTGCCAGCAGCCAAGAAACGGGGTTCTCGCAAAAACTGTTTTTT | CASSQETGFSQKLFF
. | TRBJ2-7 | TRBV10-1 | TGCGCCAGCAGTAATGGTCTGTCGGGTTATGGGTACGAGCAGTACTTC | CASSNGLSGYGYEQYF
TRBD1 | TRBJ1-3 | TRBV28 | TGTGCCAGCAGCCAAACAGGGGCTGGAAACACCATATATTTT | CASSQTGAGNTIYF
TRBD2 | TRBJ2-1 | TRBV5-4 | TGTGCCAGCAGCTTGGATCTAGCGGGGCCCAATGAGCAGTTCTTC | CASSLDLAGPNEQFF
TRBD1 | TRBJ2-7 | TRBV6-1 | TGTGCCAGCAGTGGACAGGGGGCCGGCGAGCAGTACTTC | CASSGQGAGEQYF
TRBD2 | TRBJ2-2 | TRBV19 | TGTGCCAGTACCCCGGTCGGGACTAGTACCCCTGTTGGGGAGCTGTTTTTT | CASTPVGTSTPVGELFF
TRBD1 | TRBJ1-2 | TRBV28 | TGTGCCAGCAGTTCATCCCTACATACTACGACAGGGGTCTATGGCTACACCTTC | CASSSSLHTTTGVYGYTF
. | TRBJ1-5 | TRBV27 | TGTGCCAGCGCAGGGGCTCGTGGGGGTCAGCCCCAGCATTTT | CASAGARGGQPQHF
. | TRBJ1-2 | TRBV7-3 | TGTGCCAGCAGCCCATTTCCGGGGGATGTGGATGGCTACACCTTC | CASSPFPGDVDGYTF